The clone carrying this T cell receptor beta chain has a handful of counts. The antigen is not known. Each CDR3 protein is one row after TCRdb ran MiXCR on the reads. The data hold about 360,000 distinct CDR3 sequences, with about 35% observed a single time. This sample is drawn from a study of T cell repertoires in cytomegalovirus infection. Germline CDR1 and CDR2: LNHDA and SQIVND (reference sequence). Trimming removed 4 bases from V and 0 bases from J; junction bases left unmatched: 9. CDR3 length: 17 residues. This chain uses TRBV19 with TRBJ2-1, with 7 bases matching TRBD1. The input for sequencing was cultured PBMCs, taken from culture after CMV antigen stimulation. The origin of this receptor is a human donor in good health (CMV status not recorded). Some clones in this sample may be carry-over from other donors' samples. The CDR3 sequence is CASSKYTGQSSYNEQFF. DNA for the CDR3: TGTGCCAGTAGTAAGTACACGGGACAGAGCTCCTACAATGAGCAGTTCTTC.